This TCR beta chain is from a study of blood T cell repertoires in COVID-19 (dated by TCRdb to 2020 to 2021). The study in broad terms: Samples from collaborators originated in the United States, Italy and Spain and spanned both the acute and convalescent phases of COVID-19. The material from the prospective study consisted of cDNA or gDNA derived from T cells, B-cell-depleted T cells, or PBMCs. Where available, HLA class I and class II types were obtained from metadata supplied by the sample provider rather than from assay-based typing. The dataset comprised deeply sampled blood TCRbeta repertoires from subjects exposed to, actively infected with, or recovered from COVID-19. Samples came from the ongoing ImmuneRACE study (first 160 participants) plus 1,254 subjects from 6 global collaborators. The repertoires were released in a freely available public database meant as a resource for research on the immune response to SARS-CoV-2. A de-identified subject ID, COVID-19 status, age in years and sex were almost always included in the sample metadata. Overall results and qualifications from the work: Clinical and demographic metadata were provided uncurated, with the amount varying by source and participant.

The immunoSEQ Assay, a bias-controlled multiplex PCR, was used to amplify TCRbeta CDR3 regions from genomic DNA. The authors' pipeline ran thus. The number of nucleated cells in each sample was estimated from the amplification of reference gene primers within the assay. Sequence reads were collapsed and filtered to measure the absolute abundance of every unique TCRbeta CDR3 rearrangement. For each sample, productive Simpson clonality was calculated as the square root of Simpson's diversity index across productive rearrangements. TCRdb's version of the immuneACCESS table is confined to in-frame rearrangements and falls short of the full clone set. An unresolved V gene accounts for under half of the shortfall where checked; the remainder is of unknown origin. The V and J calls and the clone size are those of that table, but D and trimming were determined from the DNA. Counted in this sample were 270,000 or so clones; about 86% of them appeared once. Of the sample, around 12% falls within the top ten clones.

In the case of this clone: The clone's antigen remains unknown. No base quality values were provided; no much bigger clone lies one nucleotide off.

One collaborating source in Seattle enrolled patients during active infection and followed them longitudinally through the course of disease. Collaborating institutions collected whole blood in K2EDTA tubes following their own protocols. For TCRbeta analysis, collaborators shipped samples as frozen whole blood, isolated PBMCs, or DNA extracted from either of those sample types. The germline V gene encodes CDR1 GTSNPN and CDR2 SVGIG (reference sequence). Clipping removes 5 bases from V and 7 bases from J, with 7 as the unmatched junction base count. The CDR3 runs 13 residues from the cysteine to the phenylalanine. Only the CDR3 part of the read is kept: 39 bases, read in frame from the first base.

This clonotype was obtained from a woman in her 30s with COVID-19, enrolled during active disease. Sequences were obtained from peripheral blood. This receptor chain uses TRBV30 and TRBJ2-4; 8 bases in the junction line up with TRBD1. The bases are TGTGCCTGGGAGACAGGGGCTCGCAACATTCAGTACTTC. The translation is CAWETGARNIQYF.